This passage covers 28 T cell receptor beta chains from one sample sequenced in a study of blood T cell repertoires in COVID-19. Profiled with immunoSEQ multiplex PCR; TCRdb holds only in-frame clones, not every one. The table lists some 82,000 clones, about 76% of them singletons. The sample consisted of peripheral blood. These receptors all stem from an older man with acute or convalescent COVID-19.

This clone was recorded only once. The rearrangement links TRBV27 to TRBJ2-2, with a possible D match to TRBD1 (5 bases). V was clipped by 6 bases and J by 7 bases, with 12 bases between them. The CDR3 is 13 amino acids. CDR1 MNHEY and CDR2 SMNVEV come from the germline V gene (reference sequence). The CDR3 nucleotides are TGTGCCAGCAGAATCCAGGGCGGCGGGGAGCTGTTTTTT. It yields the protein CASRIQGGGELFF.

The V call is TRBV7-2, the J call TRBJ2-2; 11 positions match TRBD1. Trimming cost V 5 bases and J 3 bases; bases outside gene matches: 2. CDR3 size: 15 residues. CDR1 and CDR2 (germline): SGHTA, FQGNSA. The CDR3 reads CASSKDRGHTGELFF. CDR3 nucleotides: TGTGCCAGCAGCAAGGACAGGGGGCACACCGGGGAGCTGTTTTTT.

A few counts support this clone. The V gene is TRBV5-1, the J gene TRBJ1-1; 7 positions agree with TRBD1. Germline assignment: CDR1 SGHRS and CDR2 YFSETQ. V was clipped by 4 bases and J by 5 bases; unmatched bases: 5. The CDR3 covers 13 residues. The CDR3 sequence is CASSRQGGTEAFF. The DNA for the CDR3 is TGCGCCAGCAGCCGACAGGGTGGGACTGAAGCTTTCTTT.

The CDR3 is CASSQAPTGGVNEKLFF. CDR3 bases: TGTGCCAGCAGCCAAGCCCCGACAGGGGGCGTAAATGAAAAACTGTTTTTT. The chain couples TRBV3-1 (or the pseudogene TRBV3-2) to TRBJ1-4, with 10 bases fitting TRBD1. Per the germline V gene, CDR1 is LGHDT and CDR2 is YNNKEL (reference sequence). The CDR3 totals 17 residues. J was trimmed by 5 bases and V by 1 base; bases with no gene match: 7.

This clone was observed at least ten times. The chain carries TRBV7-8 and TRBJ2-5; 7 bases map to TRBD2. The length of the CDR3 is 15 residues. Trimming cost V 2 bases and J 2 bases; bases outside gene matches: 5. Germline V gene data show CDR1 as SGHVS and CDR2 as FQNEAQ. The CDR3 reads CASSLRAGAQETQYF. CDR3 sequence (DNA): TGTGCCAGCAGCTTAAGGGCGGGAGCTCAAGAGACCCAGTACTTC.

The chain uses TRBV5-1 and TRBJ2-7; D perhaps matches TRBD2 (5 bases). V lost 0 bases, J lost 4 bases, and 11 bases lay in between. The CDR3 covers 14 residues. Germline values: CDR1 SGHRS, CDR2 YFSETQ. The CDR3 sequence is CASSLATPGYEQYF. Here the CDR3 DNA reads TGCGCCAGCAGCTTGGCCACGCCGGGGTACGAGCAGTACTTC. Complete variable domain (other parts from reference TRBV5-1 and TRBJ2-7): KAGVTQTPRYLIKTRGQQVTLSCSPISGHRSVSWYQQTPGQGLQFLFEYFSETQRNKGNFPGRFSGRQFSNSRSEMNVSTLELGDSALYLCASSLATPGYEQYFGPGTRLTVT.

The chain carries TRBV29-1 and TRBJ1-2; 7 bases agree with TRBD1. V trimming: 2 bases; J trimming: 4 bases; junction bases outside the gene matches: 7. The germline CDR1 and CDR2 sequences are SQVTM and ANQGSEA. The CDR3 consists of 14 residues. CDR3 sequence (DNA): TGCAGCGTTGAAAGGCGAGGGGGCGTCTATGGCTACACCTTC. Translating it yields CSVERRGGVYGYTF.

The chain uses TRBV11-2 and TRBJ1-1, with 9 bases lining up with TRBD1. Germline CDR1 and CDR2: SGHAT and FQNNGV. This CDR3 has 16 residues. The V segment lost 7 bases and the J segment 3 bases; nucleotides outside the gene matches: 12. CDR3 in amino acids: CASTNRNRGRYTEAFF. The CDR3 coding sequence is TGTGCCAGCACCAACCGAAACAGGGGGCGTTACACTGAAGCTTTCTTT.

This clone turned up a few times. The genes are TRBV27 and TRBJ2-2, with 9 positions matching TRBD1. The CDR3 consists of 16 residues. V shed 6 bases and J 7 bases; nucleotides not matched to a gene: 12. Germline-derived CDR1 and CDR2 are MNHEY and SMNVEV (reference sequence). CDR3 region: CASRNIYRGQSGELFF. For the CDR3, the DNA is TGTGCCAGCAGAAATATATACAGGGGGCAAAGCGGGGAGCTGTTTTTT.

This sequence joins TRBV6-5 and TRBJ2-5, with a tentative D call TRBD1 (5 bases). The CDR3 is 13 amino acids. V was clipped by 6 bases and J by 9 bases, with 17 bases between them. Germline CDR1 reads MNHEY; CDR2 reads SVGAGI. CDR3 protein: CASSRDRVTSQYF. The CDR3 nucleotides are TGTGCCAGCAGCCGAGACAGAGTAACGTCCCAGTACTTC.

The chain has TRBV9 and TRBJ2-7; perhaps TRBD2 as D (5 bases). The V end lost 0 bases, the J end lost 0 bases, and 13 bases lay between the germline ends. Germline values: CDR1 SGDLS, CDR2 YYNGEE. CDR3 length: 16 residues. This CDR3 is CASSVEGRGHSYEQYF. The CDR3 DNA is TGTGCCAGCAGCGTAGAGGGTCGAGGGCACTCCTACGAGCAGTACTTC.

The chain carries TRBV19 and TRBJ1-5, with 9 bases lining up with TRBD1. In germline, CDR1 is LNHDA, CDR2 SQIVND (reference sequence). The CDR3 extends over 16 amino acids. The V segment lost 5 bases and the J segment 11 bases; nucleotides outside the gene matches: 16. CDR3 DNA sequence: TGTGCCAGTAGTGCGGGACCGGGACAGGGAGTACTGGCCCAGCATTTT. Protein sequence: CASSAGPGQGVLAQHF.

J is TRBJ1-4 and V is TRBV9; 8 bases are a match to TRBD1. The germline gives CDR1 SGDLS, CDR2 YYNGEE. V shed 3 bases, J shed 6 bases, and the junction held 4 bases outside the gene matches. The CDR3 totals 14 residues. For the CDR3, the DNA is TGTGCCAGCAGCGCCGGACAGGGCTATGAAAAACTGTTTTTT. It encodes CASSAGQGYEKLFF.

This clone was seen more than once but under ten times. The chain employs TRBV19 and TRBJ2-1, with 12 bases matching TRBD2. This CDR3 contains 14 residues. The V and J ends lost 7 bases and 6 bases, in that order; junction bases with no gene match: 4. CDR1 LNHDA and CDR2 SQIVND come from the germline V gene (reference sequence). The DNA for the CDR3 is TGTGCCAGTAATGGACTAGCGGGAATCAATGAGCAGTTCTTC. Amino acid sequence: CASNGLAGINEQFF.

This chain links TRBV6-5 with TRBJ2-3, with 7 bases identical to TRBD2. Trimming removed 2 bases from V and 0 bases from J; junction bases left unmatched: 2. The CDR3 has 15 amino acids. Germline V gives CDR1 MNHEY, CDR2 SVGAGI. The DNA for the CDR3 is TGTGCCAGCAGTTACCGCGGGAGAAGCACAGATACGCAGTATTTT. Protein product: CASSYRGRSTDTQYF.

The rearrangement links TRBV28 to TRBJ1-1; D is unclear. Germline CDR1 reads MDHEN; CDR2 reads SYDVKM. The CDR3 length is 13 residues. V lost 5 bases and J lost 4, with 11 bases in between. The CDR3: CASSERVRTEAFF. CDR3 in DNA: TGTGCCAGCAGTGAACGGGTTCGCACTGAAGCTTTCTTT.

The V call is TRBV18, the J call TRBJ2-5, with TRBD2 matching over 8 bases. Germline V lookup: CDR1 KGHSH, CDR2 LQKENI. Germline trimming cut 3 bases from V and 1 base from J; bases unmatched to any gene: 1. CDR3 length equals 14 residues. The CDR3 reads CASSPGLAQETQYF. The DNA of the CDR3 is TGTGCCAGCTCACCCGGACTAGCCCAAGAGACCCAGTACTTC.

The rearrangement joins TRBV3-1 (or the pseudogene TRBV3-2) to TRBJ2-7, with 7 positions matching TRBD2. Germline loops: CDR1 LGHDT, CDR2 YNNKEL (reference sequence). CDR3 length: 14 amino acids. V lost 4 bases, J lost 4 bases, and 7 bases stayed unmatched. CDR3 nucleotides: TGTGCCAGCAGCCGGACGGGGGGTCGGTACGAGCAGTACTTC. Translated: CASSRTGGRYEQYF.

The rearrangement uses TRBV12-1 and TRBJ2-7; the DNA was not used to check the table's D call, TRBD2. TRBV12-1 is annotated as a pseudogene. CDR3 length: 14 amino acids. The CDR3 loop is CASTILAGSYEQYF. The DNA of the CDR3 is TGTGCCAGCACAATCCTAGCGGGATCCTACGAGCAGTACTTC.

This chain links TRBV5-1 with TRBJ2-7; TRBD1 matches at 8 bases. Germline assignment: CDR1 SGHRS and CDR2 YFSETQ. The trim removed 4 bases at V and 4 bases at J, leaving 1 base unmatched. The length of the CDR3 is 12 residues. The CDR3 DNA is TGCGCCAGCAGCGGACAGGGATACGAGCAGTACTTC. Protein product: CASSGQGYEQYF.

The J gene is TRBJ1-1, the V gene TRBV30; D is undetermined. Trimming stripped 3 bases from V and 6 bases from J, with 11 bases between. The CDR3 totals 12 residues. From germline, CDR1 is GTSNPN and CDR2 SVGIG (reference sequence). The CDR3 DNA reads TGTGCCTGGAGACCCCGGGGTCCTGAAGCTTTCTTT. As protein: CAWRPRGPEAFF.

The CDR3, as DNA: TGCGCCAGCAGCAACCAAGAGGCCTACAATGAGCAGTTCTTC. The encoded protein is CASSNQEAYNEQFF. The V gene is TRBV5-1, the J gene TRBJ2-1; D uncertain. Germline CDR1 is SGHRS and CDR2 is YFSETQ. This CDR3 region has 14 residues. Trimming took 4 bases from V and 2 from J, leaving 10 bases between them.

CDR3: CASSRQGLPGANVLTF. For the CDR3, the DNA is TGTGCCAGCAGTAGACAGGGGCTACCTGGGGCCAACGTCCTGACTTTC. The chain links TRBV28 to TRBJ2-6; 8 positions agree with TRBD1. The J segment lost 2 bases and the V segment lost 5 bases, leaving 5 bases of the junction unmatched. This CDR3 comprises 16 residues. Germline V CDR1 and CDR2: MDHEN, SYDVKM.

The chain employs TRBV5-8 and TRBJ1-4; 7 nucleotides line up with TRBD1. V shed 3 bases, J shed 3 bases, and the junction held 8 bases outside the gene matches. This CDR3 comprises 16 residues. In germline, CDR1 is SGHTS, CDR2 YDEGEE. The CDR3 DNA reads TGTGCCAGCAGCTCGAAAACAGGGGTAGCTAATGAAAAACTGTTTTTT. Encoded protein: CASSSKTGVANEKLFF.

This rearrangement joins TRBV5-6 to TRBJ2-1; 8 positions agree with TRBD1. The CDR3 covers 17 residues. With 4 bases clipped from V and 0 bases from J, the junction kept 9 bases outside the gene matches. Germline CDR1 and CDR2: SGHDT and YYEEEE. The CDR3 nucleotides read TGTGCCAGCAGCAGACATAGGACAGGGAGCTCCTACAATGAGCAGTTCTTC. Its protein is CASSRHRTGSSYNEQFF.

This chain joins TRBV7-2 and TRBJ2-1; 16 bases line up with TRBD2. The CDR3 has 16 residues. Trimming took 5 bases from V and 8 from J; bases not matched to a gene: 6. Germline V gene lookup returns CDR1 SGHTA and CDR2 FQGNSA. CDR3 sequence (DNA): TGTGCCAGCAGCCGGGGACTAGCGGGAGGGCCGGATGAGCAGTTCTTC. It is translated as CASSRGLAGGPDEQFF.

The V and J genes are TRBV7-2 and TRBJ2-2; unclear D gene. The CDR3 runs to 13 residues. Trimming cost V 5 bases and J 2 bases, with 6 bases left between them. Per germline, CDR1 SGHTA and CDR2 FQGNSA. CDR3 region: CASSEVNTGELFF. The CDR3 DNA reads as TGTGCCAGCAGCGAGGTTAACACCGGGGAGCTGTTTTTT.

The chain has TRBV10-3 and TRBJ1-1; D is unclear. CDR1 ENHRY and CDR2 SYGVKD come from the germline V gene. Trimming stripped 5 bases from V and 2 bases from J, with 9 bases between. The CDR3 spans 13 residues. The CDR3 DNA sequence: TGTGCCATCAGTCCGCCGGGAAACACTGAAGCTTTCTTT. Translated: CAISPPGNTEAFF.